This T cell receptor (beta chain) was identified during a study of prognosis after radiotherapy for stage I lung cancer. Amplification of the TCR beta CDR3 (from genomic DNA) was done by two-round multiplex PCR. Every TRBV and TRBJ gene had its own specific primer in first-round PCR. From the multiplex PCR reads, TCRdb called clonotypes with MiXCR, one entry per CDR3 protein. Seen here are 25,000 to 30,000 distinct CDR3 sequences, 35% to 50% observed once, and the top ten hold under 35%. This CDR3 comprises 14 residues. CDR1 is DFQATT, CDR2 SNEGSKA, per germline (reference sequence). The ends lost 0 bases at V and 4 bases at J; junction bases unmatched: 5.

The receptor was derived from a donor aged 50 or older with non-small cell lung cancer. The chain has TRBV20-1 and TRBJ1-1; 7 bases are a match to TRBD1. The sequenced sample was PBMCs, obtained before or after stereotactic body radiation therapy (not recorded which). The DNA for the CDR3 is TGCAGTGCTAGAGACCCCAGGGGGTCCACTGAAGCTTTCTTT. Its protein product is CSARDPRGSTEAFF.